One T cell receptor (beta chain) is described in this entry. This entry comes from a study of blood T cell repertoires in COVID-19. For the study at large: The origin of the acute and convalescent COVID-19 samples was the United States, Italy and Spain. From T cells, B-cell-depleted T cells, or PBMCs came the material, which was cDNA or gDNA.

In the original analysis: Amplifying reference gene primers gave estimates of nucleated cell counts. Libraries were prepared by immunoSEQ multiplex PCR; TCRdb keeps only in-frame clonotypes and omits some of them. That table supplies the V and J calls and clone size; D and trimming were determined from the DNA. The table lists some 150,000 clones, approximately 85% of them singletons, with roughly 2.6% in the top ten. The V segment lost 10 bases and the J segment 4 bases; nucleotides outside the gene matches: 4. Germline loops: CDR1 MNHEY, CDR2 SVGAGI. The CDR3 loop spans 11 amino acids. The specimen sequenced was peripheral blood. The chain joins TRBV6-5 to TRBJ2-7; TRBD2 matches 7 bases. The receptor was derived from a human donor with acute or convalescent COVID-19. The donor label of this sample is uncertain. For the CDR3, the DNA is TGTGCCACCATGGGAGGGTACGAGCAGTACTTC. Amino acids: CATMGGYEQYF.